Listed below are T cell receptor beta chains from one sample, sequenced in a study of CD8+CD57+ T cells in acquired aplastic anemia. TCRdb recomputed calls from the reads with MiXCR, one row per CDR3 protein. The table records hundreds of thousands of distinct CDR3 sequences, around 60% of them present only once. The specimen sequenced was sorted CD4+, CD8+, or CD8+CD57+ T cells (not recorded which) from PBMCs. The receptors here all came from a human donor with severe aplastic anemia or a healthy control (not recorded which). Each CDR3 is given with its conserved first and last residue. D genes are given only for firm matches. Size is omitted from some rows. Given values are once, few, many or a class for expanded clones.

cdr3_aa cdr3_nt clone_size d_call j_call v_call
CASSWAGDGTGELFF TGTGCCAGCAGTTGGGCAGGCGACGGCACCGGGGAGCTGTTTTTT once . TRBJ2-2 TRBV27
CASSDKKKLGQPQHF TGTGCCAGCAGTGATAAGAAAAAGTTGGGTCAGCCCCAGCATTTT . . TRBJ1-5 TRBV27
CASSDDQINEQFF TGTGCCAGCAGTGACGATCAGATCAATGAGCAGTTCTTC . . TRBJ2-1 TRBV2
CASIGQGSDQETQYF TGTGCCAGTATCGGACAGGGTAGTGACCAAGAGACCCAGTACTTC . TRBD1 TRBJ2-5 TRBV19
CASSLTGQDQPQHF TGTGCCAGCAGCTTGACGGGACAGGACCAGCCCCAGCATTTT many TRBD1 TRBJ1-5 TRBV7-9
CSVDWGEGYTF TGCAGCGTTGATTGGGGAGAAGGCTACACCTTC . . TRBJ1-2 TRBV29-1
CASSLVQQETQYF TGTGCCAGCAGCTTAGTACAGCAAGAGACCCAGTACTTC few . TRBJ2-5 TRBV7-8
CASGLQGNSPLHF TGTGCCAGTGGATTACAGGGGAATTCACCCCTCCACTTT . TRBD1 TRBJ1-6 TRBV2
CASRGGWDWGYEQYF TGTGCCAGCAGAGGAGGATGGGACTGGGGCTACGAGCAGTACTTC . . TRBJ2-7 TRBV25-1
CASRRGGVDSPLHF TGTGCCAGCCGCCGAGGGGGGGTTGACTCACCCCTCCACTTT many . TRBJ1-6 TRBV6-5
CASSKRGGSGEQLF TGTGCCAGTAGTAAAAGGGGAGGTAGTGGTGAGCAGTTATTC . . TRBJ2-1 TRBV19
CASSWDRVVNEQFF TGTGCCAGCAGCTGGGACAGGGTGGTGAATGAGCAGTTCTTC . TRBD1 TRBJ2-1 TRBV7-9
CASKSRGSDEQYF TGTGCCAGTAAGTCCAGGGGGAGTGACGAGCAGTACTTC once TRBD1 TRBJ2-7 TRBV19
CASSHRDRAQHEQYF TGTGCCAGCAGTCACCGGGACAGGGCTCAACACGAGCAGTACTTC many TRBD1 TRBJ2-7 TRBV27
CASSPGQAGNTIYF TGCGCCAGCAGCCCGGGACAGGCTGGAAACACCATATATTTT many TRBD1 TRBJ1-3 TRBV5-1
CASSPGFEQFF TGTGCCAGCAGCCCAGGGTTTGAGCAGTTCTTC many . TRBJ2-1 TRBV11-2
CASSMGTVYEQYF TGTGCCAGTAGTATGGGTACGGTCTACGAGCAGTACTTC many . TRBJ2-7 TRBV19
CASSLELAGANEQFF TGTGCCAGCAGCTTAGAGCTAGCGGGAGCGAATGAGCAGTTCTTC . TRBD2 TRBJ2-1 TRBV7-2
CATASGANVLTF TGTGCCACCGCCTCTGGGGCCAACGTCCTGACTTTC . . TRBJ2-6 TRBV7-9
CASTLGQGTGVQHF TGTGCCAGCACCCTGGGGCAGGGAACGGGCGTGCAGCACTTC . . TRBJ2-7 TRBV7-8
CSASRKAAGESPLHF TGCAGTGCTTCCCGGAAGGCGGCAGGGGAGTCACCCCTCCACTTT few . TRBJ1-6 TRBV20-1
CSAPPLRPADRTVF TGCAGTGCCCCTCCCCTCCGCCCTGCGGACAGGACTGTCTTT . TRBD1 TRBJ1-4 TRBV20-1
CASSSQGDGLGNQPQHF TGTGCCAGCAGCTCTCAGGGGGACGGGCTTGGCAATCAGCCCCAGCATTTT . TRBD1 TRBJ1-5 TRBV7-2
CSARDWAQDYAQYF TGCAGTGCTAGAGATTGGGCTCAAGACTACGCGCAGTACTTC . . TRBJ2-7 TRBV20-1
CASSVQGGNEQFF TGTGCCAGCAGTGTCCAAGGGGGAAATGAGCAGTTCTTC . . TRBJ2-1 TRBV25-1
CATSGVGASRPQHF TGTGCCACCAGTGGAGTAGGGGCCAGTCGGCCCCAGCATTTT . . TRBJ1-5 TRBV24-1
CSADISGGGTYEQYF TGCAGCGCGGACATCAGCGGGGGGGGGACGTACGAGCAGTACTTC . TRBD2 TRBJ2-7 TRBV29-1
CASSEASGPRGDTQYF TGTGCCAGCAGTGAAGCGTCGGGGCCGCGGGGAGATACGCAGTATTTT few . TRBJ2-3 TRBV25-1
CASSPRQGRTYGYTF TGTGCCAGCAGTCCTAGACAGGGGAGGACCTATGGCTACACCTTC many TRBD1 TRBJ1-2 TRBV12-3/TRBV12-4
CASSSQELGEQFF TGTGCCAGCAGCTCACAAGAGTTGGGTGAGCAGTTCTTC . . TRBJ2-1 TRBV7-2
CASRGGAGGTVRTDTQYF TGCGCCAGCAGGGGGGGTGCGGGGGGCACCGTCCGCACAGATACGCAGTATTTT . TRBD2 TRBJ2-3 TRBV10-2
CASSQSGKLDEQYF TGTGCCAGCAGCCAATCAGGGAAACTGGACGAGCAGTACTTC . . TRBJ2-7 TRBV7-9
CASSYSKGWNTGELFF TGTGCCAGCAGTTACTCGAAGGGGTGGAACACCGGGGAGCTGTTTTTT . . TRBJ2-2 TRBV6-5
CASKHRPDSNQPQHF TGCGCCAGCAAACACAGGCCGGATAGCAATCAGCCCCAGCATTTT . . TRBJ1-5 TRBV4-1
CASSLGLDTEAFF TGCGCCAGCAGCCTAGGGTTGGACACTGAAGCTTTCTTT . . TRBJ1-1 TRBV4-3
CASSPLGGGGDTQYF TGTGCCAGCAGCCCCCTCGGCGGGGGTGGAGATACGCAGTATTTT . TRBD2 TRBJ2-3 TRBV12-3/TRBV12-4
CASSVALGPQGSGYTF TGTGCCAGCAGCGTAGCTTTGGGCCCGCAGGGTTCCGGCTACACCTTC many . TRBJ1-2 TRBV9
CAISLGQGESYTF TGTGCCATCAGCCTGGGACAGGGCGAAAGCTACACCTTC . TRBD1 TRBJ1-2 TRBV10-3
CASSSRPRLGDEQYF TGTGCCAGCAGCTCTCGACCCAGGTTGGGCGACGAGCAGTACTTC once . TRBJ2-7 TRBV7-9
CASRRGQGRGYTF TGTGCCAGCAGACGGGGACAGGGAAGAGGCTACACCTTC many TRBD1 TRBJ1-2 TRBV5-6
CSVEDGGSGNTIYF TGCAGCGTTGAAGACGGCGGCTCTGGAAACACCATATATTTT few . TRBJ1-3 TRBV29-1
CASSPQQGNYEQYF TGTGCCAGCAGCCCACAACAGGGGAACTACGAGCAGTACTTC . TRBD1 TRBJ2-7 TRBV7-6
CASSLQGDSYEQYF TGTGCCAGCAGCTTGCAGGGGGACTCCTACGAGCAGTACTTC few TRBD1 TRBJ2-7 TRBV7-2
CAISQGSGANVLTF TGTGCCATCAGCCAGGGCTCTGGGGCCAACGTCCTGACTTTC . . TRBJ2-6 TRBV10-3
CASKISSGPNSPLHF TGTGCCAGCAAAATATCCTCGGGGCCTAATTCACCCCTCCACTTT many . TRBJ1-6 TRBV6-5
CAISEEGWHKQFF TGTGCCATCAGTGAGGAAGGATGGCATAAGCAGTTCTTT . . TRBJ2-1 TRBV10-3
CASSVQGQNTGELFF TGTGCCAGCAGCGTGCAGGGACAGAACACCGGGGAGCTGTTTTTT few . TRBJ2-2 TRBV7-3
CASSDAGFDEQYF TGTGCCAGCAGTGATGCAGGGTTCGACGAGCAGTACTTC . . TRBJ2-7 TRBV7-9
CASSGSGRSSYEQYF TGTGCCAGCAGCGGGAGCGGGAGGAGCTCCTACGAGCAGTACTTC . TRBD2 TRBJ2-7 TRBV9
CASSFDSTYRPQHF TGTGCCAGCAGTTTCGACAGCACATATCGGCCCCAGCATTTT . . TRBJ1-5 TRBV28
CAWSYGKGNQPQHF TGTGCCTGGAGTTACGGAAAAGGGAATCAGCCCCAGCATTTT many . TRBJ1-5 TRBV30
CASSQSLNTEAFF TGTGCCAGCAGCCAGTCTCTCAACACTGAAGCTTTCTTT . . TRBJ1-1 TRBV14